This record concerns one T cell receptor beta chain sequence. Its specificity is unknown. The data are from a study of T cell responses to AZD1222 COVID-19 vaccine. Regarding the study as a whole: Most donors were white British and more were female, and clonal diversity was possibly underestimated.

The assay was immunoSEQ multiplex PCR, and TCRdb's table has in-frame clones only and misses some. The table records approximately 220,000 clones, 85% to 95% of them present only once. The germline CDR1 and CDR2 sequences are MNHEY and SMNVEV (reference sequence). CDR3 length equals 15 residues. The V gene end was trimmed by 5 bases and the J gene end by 7 bases; junction bases not matched to a gene: 4. V usage is TRBV27 and J usage is TRBJ2-2, with 13 bases fitting TRBD2. The TCR sequence derives from an adult in good health. Sample: peripheral blood, taken on day 0 of MenACWY control vaccination. This chain's CDR3 is CASSPGLAGVGELFF. The CDR3, as DNA: TGTGCCAGCAGTCCTGGACTAGCGGGAGTCGGGGAGCTGTTTTTT.